The 9 T cell receptor beta chains presented below share a single source sample, sequenced in a study of T cells in Graves' hyperthyroidism and ophthalmopathy. What was amplified from RNA transcripts were TCR beta CDR3 regions. Carried out on the TCR CDR3, a first-round RT-PCR used the HTBI primer set. From the multiplex PCR reads, TCRdb called clonotypes with MiXCR, one entry per CDR3 protein. Of some 350,000 distinct CDR3 sequences in the sample, around 25% were seen once. The sample comprised blood. The receptors were gathered from a man aged 50-60 years with Graves' hyperthyroidism.

This clonotype was observed a handful of times. The chain combines TRBV29-1 with TRBJ2-5, with TRBD2 identical over 10 bases. CDR1 and CDR2 (germline): SQVTM, ANQGSEA. CDR3 size: 15 residues. The ends lost 3 bases at V and 5 bases at J; junction bases unmatched: 9. The CDR3 DNA reads TGCAGCGTTGAGGGGGCTAGCGGGAGTTCGGAGACCCAGTACTTC. Protein: CSVEGASGSSETQYF.

The chain links TRBV20-1 to TRBJ2-3; TRBD2 matches 10 bases. The trim removed 5 bases at V and 1 base at J, leaving 6 bases unmatched. The germline V gene has CDR1 DFQATT and CDR2 SNEGSKA (reference sequence). The CDR3 contains 15 residues. The CDR3 sequence is CSAGGLAGGTDTQYF. The CDR3 DNA sequence: TGCAGTGCTGGTGGTCTAGCGGGAGGCACAGATACGCAGTATTTT.

This clonotype occurred a few times. The chain links TRBV5-1 to TRBJ2-2, with 10 bases fitting TRBD1. CDR1 is SGHRS and CDR2 is YFSETQ in the germline V gene. J lost 6 bases, V lost 4 bases, and 6 bases had no gene match. CDR3 length: 15 amino acids. CDR3 loop: CASSLGTGAAGELFF. DNA for the CDR3: TGCGCCAGCAGCCTCGGGACAGGGGCCGCCGGGGAGCTGTTTTTT.

This clonotype was observed a few times. The chain uses TRBV13 and TRBJ2-1, with 13 bases that match TRBD2. There are 18 residues in the CDR3. Trimming removed 8 bases from V and 2 bases from J; junction bases left unmatched: 12. Germline assignment: CDR1 PRHDT and CDR2 FYEKMQ (reference sequence). The CDR3 DNA follows: TGTGCCAGCGACAGCCCGGGACTAGCGGGAAAGGCCTACAATGAGCAGTTCTTC. This encodes CASDSPGLAGKAYNEQFF.

This rearrangement joins TRBV5-1 to TRBJ2-1; TRBD2 might be the D (5 bases). There are 15 residues in the CDR3. Trimming cost V 0 bases and J 2 bases, with 9 bases left between them. Germline values: CDR1 SGHRS, CDR2 YFSETQ. This chain's CDR3 is CASSLEQRTYNEQFF. The CDR3 DNA sequence: TGCGCCAGCAGCTTGGAGCAGCGGACCTACAATGAGCAGTTCTTC. Filled out from reference TRBV5-1 and TRBJ2-1, the complete variable domain reads KAGVTQTPRYLIKTRGQQVTLSCSPISGHRSVSWYQQTPGQGLQFLFEYFSETQRNKGNFPGRFSGRQFSNSRSEMNVSTLELGDSALYLCASSLEQRTYNEQFFGPGTRLTVL.

This clonotype came up a few times. The chain joins TRBV12-3 or TRBV12-4 to TRBJ2-1; a possible D gene is TRBD1 (5 bases). CDR3 size: 13 residues. Trimming took off 7 bases at V and 8 bases at J, with 15 bases between the two ends. The CDR3 nucleotides are TGTGCCAGCATATTGGGGCGGAGCGATGAGCAGTTCTTC. Translated: CASILGRSDEQFF.

This clonotype was counted between two and nine times. V and J are TRBV7-2 and TRBJ2-1; TRBD2 agrees at 9 bases. Germline CDR1 and CDR2: SGHTA and FQGNSA. This CDR3 spans 17 amino acids. V lost 1 base, J lost 4 bases, and 8 bases stayed unmatched. In DNA form, the CDR3 reads TGTGCCAGCAGCTTAGATCTTAGTAGCGGGAGATACAATGAGCAGTTCTTC. Translated: CASSLDLSSGRYNEQFF.

The chain carries TRBV28 and TRBJ2-2; perhaps TRBD2 as D (5 bases). Per the germline V gene, CDR1 is MDHEN and CDR2 is SYDVKM. CDR3 length: 14 amino acids. The V end was cut by 5 bases, the J end by 4 bases, with 11 bases between. The DNA of the CDR3 is TGTGCCAGCAGTCTGACGGGGATCACCGGGGAGCTGTTTTTT. Amino acid sequence: CASSLTGITGELFF.

This clonotype appeared a few times. The chain joins TRBV24-1 to TRBJ2-7, with TRBD2 matching 9 bases. Germline CDR1 and CDR2: KGHDR and SFDVKD. The CDR3 extends over 15 amino acids. V lost 3 bases to trimming and J lost 6 bases; unmatched junction nucleotides: 8. CDR3 in amino acids: CATSDPLAGTGEQYF. CDR3 DNA: TGTGCCACCAGTGATCCCCTAGCGGGAACGGGCGAGCAGTACTTC.